The T cell receptor beta chain under discussion was sequenced for a study of T cell responses to AZD1222 COVID-19 vaccine (dated by TCRdb to the early 2020s). A note on the overall study: TCR sequencing was performed for roughly 250 trial participants, of whom approximately 200 were given two doses of AZD1222 and approximately 25 were given two doses of MenACWY control vaccine. Trial participants were enrolled by age into 18-55, 56-69 and 70-plus year subgroups, with roughly 150, 30 and 60 TCR-sequenced participants respectively. Study-wide findings and limitations: Because no samples from the day 14 peak response were available, repertoires could be characterized only after the peak T cell response. After two AZD1222 doses, spike-specific TCR breadth and depth were significantly higher than at day 0 and than in MenACWY recipients. The 56-69-year group was small, and its depth increase did not reach significance, likely because of low power. Most participants were white British and females outnumbered males, and the authors suggested that clonal diversity may have been underestimated. Conclusions about previously exposed vaccinees were limited because only 6 or 7 AZD1222 recipients were SARS-CoV-2 seropositive at baseline. The whole spike protein was spanned by vaccine-associated CD4 TCRs, and dominant responses were seen in regions 160-218 and 743-854. Reportedly, close to half of the unique spike-specific TCRs recognized epitopes lying outside the regions that are mutated in the B.1.351 and B.1.1.7 variants.

The CDR3 covers 13 residues, taking in both the cysteine and the phenylalanine. The DNA shown is the 39-base CDR3, in frame from base 1. Trimming costs V 7 bases and J 5 bases, and their ends lie 12 bases apart. For CDR1 and CDR2, the germline V gene lists MNHEY and SVGAGI. This clone was seen a single time. What this receptor recognizes is not known. Nothing much larger sits one base from this clone, and base qualities are not available. The CDR3 regions of human TCRbeta chains were analyzed by immunosequencing. Regarding the original processing steps: Repertoire TCRs were matched against a reference library of SARS-CoV-2-specific TCRs generated with the MIRA antigen-specificity platform. Breadth meant the fraction of unique TCRs that were SARS-CoV-2-associated, whereas depth meant the fraction of total T cells that were SARS-CoV-2-associated. Using the MIRA data, every spike-specific TCR was mapped to the spike region that the TCR reacted to and assigned to either a CD4 or a CD8 class. Log10-transformed breadth and depth values were compared by one-way ANOVA with Sidak's multiple comparisons tests. The table comes from immuneACCESS by way of TCRdb, which keeps in-frame sequences with V and J called. Part of the clones is missing from these tables; in studies checked, under half for an unresolved V gene and the rest for unknown reasons. V and J calls and clone size are copied from that table; D and trimming were computed from the DNA. This sample lists 85,000 to 90,000 clones; 85% to 90% were detected once. 10% of the sample rests with the top ten.

In light of the paper, this sample's time point label describes: baseline before first vaccination. Read against the paper, the sample's treatment or condition label means: meningococcal conjugate vaccine given as trial control. Samples from vaccinated people were obtained from the UK trials COV001 and COV002, which included a single-blind randomized controlled phase 2/3 trial of AZD1222 (ChAdOx1 nCoV-19) in healthy adults. For TCRbeta chain sequencing, PBMC samples were collected from trial participants at day 0 and at day 28 after the second dose. This sequence originates from an adult in good health. Sequenced here: peripheral blood, sampled on day 0 of MenACWY control vaccination. The chain is encoded by TRBV6-5 joined to TRBJ2-1; TRBD2 is a possible D gene, resting on 6 matching bases. The nucleotide sequence reads as follows: TGTGCCAGCAAGGATAGCGGAGACAATGAGCAGTTCTTC. This codes for CASKDSGDNEQFF.